This T cell receptor (beta chain) was recovered during a study of T cells in Graves' hyperthyroidism and ophthalmopathy. TCR beta CDR3 regions were amplified from RNA. HTBI primers were used for first-round RT-PCR of the TCR CDR3. TCRdb processed the multiplex PCR reads anew with MiXCR; each CDR3 protein has one entry. Here the sample spans 490,000 or so distinct CDR3 sequences, about 20% being singletons. This clonotype showed up just once. The target antigen is unknown. General observations from the study: The model's output predicted ophthalmopathy at a median of 6.5 months prior to onset.

Trimming cost V 4 bases and J 1 base; bases outside gene matches: 21. CDR1 SGDLS and CDR2 YYNGEE come from the germline V gene. The CDR3 extends over 20 amino acids. The sample comprised blood. The chain carries TRBV9 and TRBJ2-3; 7 bases are shared with TRBD1. The TCR originated in a man aged 40-49 years with Graves' ophthalmopathy. The CDR3 sequence: CASSTAFGDSSFIGTDTQYF. As DNA, the CDR3 is TGTGCCAGCAGCACCGCATTTGGGGACAGTTCGTTTATCGGCACAGATACGCAGTATTTT.